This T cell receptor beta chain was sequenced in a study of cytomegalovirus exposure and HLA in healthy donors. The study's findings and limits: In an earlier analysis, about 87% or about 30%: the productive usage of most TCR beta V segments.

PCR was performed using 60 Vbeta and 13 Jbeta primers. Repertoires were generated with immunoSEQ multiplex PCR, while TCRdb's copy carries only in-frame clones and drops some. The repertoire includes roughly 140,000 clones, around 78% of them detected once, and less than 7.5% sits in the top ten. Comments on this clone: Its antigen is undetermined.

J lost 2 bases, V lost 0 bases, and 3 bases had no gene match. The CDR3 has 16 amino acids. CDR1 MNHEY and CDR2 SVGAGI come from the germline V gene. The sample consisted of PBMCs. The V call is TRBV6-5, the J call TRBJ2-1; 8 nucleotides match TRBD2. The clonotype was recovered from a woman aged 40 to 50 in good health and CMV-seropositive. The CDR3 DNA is TGTGCCAGCAGTTACTCAAGCGGGGGTCCCTACAATGAGCAGTTCTTC. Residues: CASSYSSGGPYNEQFF.